Here is one T cell receptor (beta chain) with its context. Its antigen is not identified. Other DNA sequences within the sample encode an identical CDR3. This sample was included in a study of cytomegalovirus exposure and HLA in healthy donors. General observations from the study: Reportedly, cytomegalovirus status was diagnosed with high sensitivity and specificity. The study put 150 or so TCR beta chains on its list as cytomegalovirus-associated.

Trimming took 10 bases from V and 4 from J, leaving 14 bases between them. This CDR3 has 13 amino acids. Germline CDR1 reads LNHDA; CDR2 reads SQIVND (reference sequence). 13 Jbeta primers and 60 Vbeta primers were used for the PCR. Assay: immunoSEQ multiplex PCR; the TCRdb copy retains only in-frame clones and omits some. The sample yields roughly 80,000 clones, 65% to 85% seen once. The receptor was isolated from a man aged 55 to 70 in good health and CMV-seropositive. This chain connects TRBV19 to TRBJ1-5; maybe TRBD1 (5 bases). The sample consisted of PBMCs. The CDR3 DNA sequence: TGTGCCACCGCCTGGGGGGGAAATCAGCCCCAGCATTTT. Protein: CATAWGGNQPQHF.